The sample holds one count of the clone carrying this T cell receptor beta chain. In the original workflow: Estimation of nucleated cell counts was performed using reference gene primer amplification. The protocol was immunoSEQ multiplex PCR, while the TCRdb copy is restricted to in-frame clones and leaves out a portion. Clone size and the V and J calls come from that table; the DNA yielded D and trimming. In the table there are 140,000 to 150,000 clones, around 89% of which are singletons. This specimen comes from a study of blood T cell repertoires in COVID-19. Looking at the study overall: PBMCs, B-cell-depleted T cells, or T cells provided the cDNA or gDNA that made up the material.

Clinical histories supplied by participants themselves formed the basis of cohort assignment. Germline V CDR1 and CDR2: SGHVS, FQNEAQ. The CDR3 runs 16 residues. The V end was cut by 3 bases, the J end by 0 bases, with 11 bases between. The sequence was obtained from a woman under 40 with acute COVID-19. The V and J genes are TRBV7-8 and TRBJ1-4, with D uncertain. Sequencing was performed on PBMCs or T cells enriched from blood (not recorded which). The DNA of the CDR3 is TGTGCCAGCAGCTTGAATATCCCGGCAACTAATGAAAAACTGTTTTTT. This encodes CASSLNIPATNEKLFF.